These 28 T cell receptor beta chains were sequenced from one sample in a study of blood T cells in healthy people across ages. A sample-barcoded 5' primer and a J-beta primer mix were used in a second PCR of roughly 7 to 12 cycles. TCRdb re-called the 5' RACE reads with MiXCR, one entry per CDR3 protein. The sample lists about 1.7 million distinct CDR3 sequences; 25% to 30% were seen once. Sample: blood. All receptors come from a woman aged 25 to 39 in good health.

The chain is built from TRBV20-1 and TRBJ2-3; 7 nucleotides agree with TRBD2. The CDR3 covers 14 residues. The V gene's germline CDR1 is DFQATT and CDR2 SNEGSKA (reference sequence). V trimming: 5 bases; J trimming: 4 bases; junction bases outside the gene matches: 9. CDR3 bases: TGCAGTGCTGTACTAGCGAGTTTGGCAGATACGCAGTATTTT. Amino acids: CSAVLASLADTQYF.

The chain employs TRBV4-3 and TRBJ1-1; no clear D gene. The CDR3 contains 14 residues. The germline gives CDR1 LGHNA, CDR2 YSLEER. V was clipped by 2 bases and J by 6 bases, with 13 bases between them. The CDR3 coding sequence is TGCGCCAGCAGCCAATATCTTGGAGAAGCTGAAGCTTTCTTT. It encodes CASSQYLGEAEAFF.

This clonotype was seen a handful of times. The chain combines TRBV6-5 with TRBJ2-7, with 8 bases fitting TRBD1. V lost 5 bases and J lost 5; bases outside the gene matches: 8. Germline CDR1 and CDR2: MNHEY and SVGAGI. The CDR3 consists of 14 residues. CDR3 coding DNA: TGTGCCAGCAGTCCCCTCGACAGGGGTGACGAGCAGTACTTC. It yields the protein CASSPLDRGDEQYF.

A word on this clonotype: With a much larger clone just one base away, this may be a read error. The CDR3: CASIFTSGGSYEQYF. Written as DNA, the CDR3 is TGTGCCAGCATCTTCACTAGCGGGGGCTCCTACGAGCAGTACTTC. V gene TRBV5-5 combines with J gene TRBJ2-7, with TRBD2 identical over 11 bases. Germline CDR1 and CDR2: SGHKS and YYEKEE (reference sequence). The V gene end was trimmed by 6 bases and the J gene end by 0 bases; junction bases not matched to a gene: 5. The CDR3 is 15 residues long.

V gene TRBV5-1 combines with J gene TRBJ1-5; possibly TRBD1 for D (5 bases). The V gene's germline CDR1 is SGHRS and CDR2 YFSETQ. V was cut by 5 bases and J by 5 bases, with 11 bases left in between. The CDR3 has 13 amino acids. The CDR3: CASSGGPDQPQHF. CDR3 coding DNA: TGCGCCAGCAGTGGGGGTCCAGATCAGCCCCAGCATTTT. The whole variable domain, filled in from reference TRBV5-1 and TRBJ1-5, reads KAGVTQTPRYLIKTRGQQVTLSCSPISGHRSVSWYQQTPGQGLQFLFEYFSETQRNKGNFPGRFSGRQFSNSRSEMNVSTLELGDSALYLCASSGGPDQPQHFGDGTRLSIL.

The chain uses TRBV29-1 and TRBJ1-1; D might be TRBD1 (5 bases). V was pared by 4 bases and J by 11 bases, with 17 bases between. The CDR3 spans 12 residues. Per germline, CDR1 SQVTM and CDR2 ANQGSEA. CDR3 protein: CSVGSMGREAFF. The CDR3 bases are TGCAGCGTTGGGTCGATGGGGCGCGAGGCTTTCTTT.

This clonotype was observed a few times. The J gene is TRBJ2-4, the V gene TRBV6-1; D call uncertain. Matching the DNA end better, TRBJ2-7 makes the J call doubtful. The CDR3 has 10 residues. Germline assignment: CDR1 MNHNS and CDR2 SASEGT. This CDR3 reads CASTAYEQYF. The CDR3 DNA sequence: TGTGCCAGCACGGCCTACGAGCAGTACTTC.

A few counts support this clonotype. This chain uses TRBV7-9 with TRBJ2-1; D is unresolved. The CDR3 is 15 amino acids. V lost 2 bases and J lost 6, with 14 bases in between. Germline CDR1 SEHNR, CDR2 FQNEAQ (reference sequence). In nucleotides, the CDR3 is TGTGCCAGCAGCTTATTGTCAGGAAAGAGCAATGAGCAGTTCTTC. This translates into CASSLLSGKSNEQFF. Full variable domain (missing parts from reference TRBV7-9 and TRBJ2-1): DTGVSQNPRHKITKRGQNVTFRCDPISEHNRLYWYRQTLGQGPEFLTYFQNEAQLEKSRLLSDRFSAERPKGSFSTLEIQRTEQGDSAMYLCASSLLSGKSNEQFFGPGTRLTVL.

This clonotype was counted between two and nine times. This chain joins TRBV24-1 and TRBJ2-3; D may be TRBD2 (5 bases). Looked up from germline, CDR1 is KGHDR and CDR2 is SFDVKD. V lost 3 bases to trimming and J lost 2 bases, with 14 bases between them. The CDR3 runs 16 residues. The CDR3 DNA sequence: TGTGCCACCAGTGATAGGAGGCAGACAATCACAGATACGCAGTATTTT. Translated: CATSDRRQTITDTQYF.

This clonotype has at least ten counts. The chain recombines TRBV7-9 with TRBJ2-7; the match to TRBD2 covers 9 bases. Germline trimming cut 1 base from V and 6 bases from J; bases unmatched to any gene: 1. The CDR3 runs to 13 residues. CDR1 is SEHNR, CDR2 FQNEAQ, per germline (reference sequence). The CDR3 DNA sequence: TGTGCCAGCAGCTTAGGACTAGCGGCCGAGCAGTACTTC. Its translation is CASSLGLAAEQYF. Looking up the rest from reference TRBV7-9 and TRBJ2-7 gives the full variable domain: DTGVSQNPRHKITKRGQNVTFRCDPISEHNRLYWYRQTLGQGPEFLTYFQNEAQLEKSRLLSDRFSAERPKGSFSTLEIQRTEQGDSAMYLCASSLGLAAEQYFGPGTRLTVT.

This clonotype was seen at least ten times. The chain is built from TRBV7-2 and TRBJ2-5; D is uncertain. The germline V gene has CDR1 SGHTA and CDR2 FQGNSA. Trimming removed 1 base at V and 3 bases at J, with 9 bases between. This CDR3 is 14 amino acids long. The CDR3 protein is CASSLGVWEETQYF. The CDR3 DNA is TGTGCCAGCAGCTTAGGAGTCTGGGAAGAGACCCAGTACTTC.

J is TRBJ2-5 and V is TRBV28, with no clear D. The germline V gene has CDR1 MDHEN and CDR2 SYDVKM. The CDR3 is 15 amino acids. V lost 2 bases and J lost 0, with 10 bases in between. The CDR3 nucleotides read TGTGCCAGCAGTTTACGGGTTACGTACCAAGAGACCCAGTACTTC. Its translation: CASSLRVTYQETQYF. The full variable domain, in which reference TRBV28 and TRBJ2-5 provide the parts outside the CDR3, is DVKVTQSSRYLVKRTGEKVFLECVQDMDHENMFWYRQDPGLGLRLIYFSYDVKMKEKGDIPEGYSVSREKKERFSLILESASTNQTSMYLCASSLRVTYQETQYFGPGTRLLVL.

This clonotype has more than one count but fewer than ten. The CDR3 sequence: CASSSLDRVNEQYF. CDR3 coding DNA: TGTGCCAGCAGCTCCCTCGACAGGGTGAACGAGCAGTACTTC. The chain uses TRBV12-3 or TRBV12-4 and TRBJ2-5, with TRBD1 matching 7 bases. Near its end, the DNA agrees better with TRBJ2-7, so the J call may be wrong. There are 14 residues in the CDR3.

The chain employs TRBV5-1 and TRBJ2-2; 7 bases match TRBD2. With V trimmed by 4 bases and J by 0 bases, 6 bases remained unmatched. The germline gives CDR1 SGHRS, CDR2 YFSETQ. This CDR3 spans 16 amino acids. The CDR3 coding sequence is TGCGCCAGCAGCGCGGTGACTAGCCCGAACACCGGGGAGCTGTTTTTT. Residues: CASSAVTSPNTGELFF.

In its sample, this clonotype was seen a few times. The rearrangement uses TRBV5-5 and TRBJ2-3; the D gene is possibly TRBD2 (6 bases). The V gene's germline CDR1 is SGHKS and CDR2 YYEKEE (reference sequence). V dropped 4 bases and J dropped 1 base, with 13 bases sitting between them. The CDR3 sequence is 15 residues long. The DNA of the CDR3 is TGTGCCAGCAGCCCCCGGACTATGGGCACAGATACGCAGTATTTT. It is translated as CASSPRTMGTDTQYF.

For this clonotype: At one boundary the junction diverges from the germline segment, which might be a read error. The rearrangement uses TRBV12-3 or TRBV12-4 and TRBJ2-1; D ambiguous. The CDR3 is 15 amino acids. The CDR3 DNA reads TGTGCCAGCAGTCCTGGCGGAACAAACTACAATAAGCAGTTCTTC. Amino acid sequence: CASSPGGTNYNKQFF.

The chain employs TRBV12-3 or TRBV12-4 and TRBJ1-2, with 8 positions matching TRBD1. The J segment lost 5 bases and the V segment lost 6 bases, leaving 5 bases of the junction unmatched. This CDR3 has 13 amino acids. CDR3: CASRSTGEYGYTF. CDR3 sequence (DNA): TGTGCCAGCAGATCGACAGGGGAGTATGGCTACACCTTC.

J is TRBJ2-3 and V is TRBV5-1; D may be TRBD2 (6 bases). Per germline, CDR1 SGHRS and CDR2 YFSETQ. Trimming left V 3 bases short and J 5 bases short, with 22 bases between. The CDR3 spans 17 residues. CDR3 coding DNA: TGCGCCAGCAGCTCGGGGGTTCGGGGGTCTGGGAGAGATACGCAGTATTTT. Translation gives CASSSGVRGSGRDTQYF.

This clonotype was detected once. CDR3 sequence reads: CASSRGQGVSEAFF. CDR3 nucleotides: TGTGCCAGCAGCCGGGGACAGGGTGTTAGTGAAGCTTTCTTT. The V call is TRBV6-6, the J call TRBJ1-1; 9 bases agree with TRBD1. The junction had 9 bases not matched to a gene; V was cut back by 6 bases and J by 7 bases. CDR1 MNHNY and CDR2 SVGAGI come from the germline V gene (reference sequence). The CDR3 sequence is 14 residues long.

This clonotype was recorded many times. This chain uses TRBV7-2 with TRBJ2-7; TRBD2 might be the D (5 bases). Trimming took off 1 base at V and 0 bases at J, with 13 bases between the two ends. Looked up from germline, CDR1 is SGHTA and CDR2 is FQGNSA. The CDR3 contains 16 residues. For the CDR3, the DNA is TGTGCCAGCAGCTTAGTGGACTTCCCCAGCTCCTACGAGCAGTACTTC. Its translation is CASSLVDFPSSYEQYF.

This clonotype was seen a handful of times. The chain is built from TRBV9 and TRBJ2-1; 8 bases agree with TRBD2. The CDR3 has 15 residues. Germline V CDR1 and CDR2: SGDLS, YYNGEE. Germline trimming cut 0 bases from V and 5 bases from J; bases unmatched to any gene: 4. The chain's CDR3 is CASSVDPGGHNEQFF. The CDR3, as DNA: TGTGCCAGCAGCGTAGACCCGGGGGGGCACAATGAGCAGTTCTTC.

This clonotype was observed many times. The V and J genes are TRBV5-1 and TRBJ2-7, with D maybe TRBD1 (7 bases). The ends were cut back, 0 bases at V and 4 bases at J, with 17 bases in the middle. There are 16 residues in the CDR3. Germline V gene sequence: CDR1 SGHRS, CDR2 YFSETQ. CDR3 region: CASSLDVAGQSYEQYF. CDR3 DNA sequence: TGCGCCAGCAGCTTGGATGTCGCGGGACAGAGTTACGAGCAGTACTTC.

This clonotype was seen only a few times. The chain combines TRBV7-9 with TRBJ2-7, with D perhaps matching TRBD2 (7 bases). CDR1 and CDR2 from the germline V gene are SEHNR and FQNEAQ (reference sequence). CDR3 length: 13 amino acids. Between the trimmed V and J ends, which lost 10 bases and 0 bases, there was a span of 13 bases. CDR3: CAIQRDISYEQYF. The CDR3 DNA follows: TGTGCCATACAGCGGGACATCTCCTACGAGCAGTACTTC.

J is TRBJ2-5 and V is TRBV19; the match to TRBD2 covers 9 bases. The V segment lost 5 bases and the J segment 11 bases; nucleotides outside the gene matches: 12. This CDR3 contains 14 residues. Germline CDR1 LNHDA, CDR2 SQIVND (reference sequence). The CDR3 nucleotides are TGTGCCAGTAGTGGGGCTAGCGGGGAATATGAGCAGTACTTC. Amino acid sequence: CASSGASGEYEQYF.

J is TRBJ1-6 and V is TRBV5-6, with 9 nucleotides matching TRBD1. This CDR3 comprises 15 residues. The trim removed 1 base at V and 7 bases at J, leaving 3 bases unmatched. Germline V gene lookup returns CDR1 SGHDT and CDR2 YYEEEE. The CDR3 is CASSLLTGGNSPLHF. Written as DNA, the CDR3 is TGTGCCAGCAGCTTGCTGACAGGGGGAAATTCACCCCTCCACTTT.

This clonotype was observed a few times. This sequence joins TRBV12-3 or TRBV12-4 and TRBJ1-2; 7 positions match TRBD1. J gave up 8 bases and V 7 bases, and 10 bases lay outside the gene matches. The CDR3 runs to 13 residues. The CDR3: CASTLTGSRGYTF. In DNA form, the CDR3 reads TGTGCCAGCACCTTGACAGGGTCTCGAGGCTACACCTTC.

This clonotype was counted ten times or more. A read error may account for a junction end that differs from germline. The genes are TRBV20-1 and TRBJ2-5, with D unclear. There are 13 residues in the CDR3. CDR1 DFQATT and CDR2 SNEGSKA come from the germline V gene (reference sequence). DNA of the CDR3: TGCAGTGCCAGAGGACCTTTAGGGGAGACCCAGTACTTC. This gives the protein CSARGPLGETQYF.

This chain connects TRBV28 to TRBJ1-5; no clear D. Germline CDR1 reads MDHEN; CDR2 reads SYDVKM. The CDR3 is 11 amino acids. The ends were cut back, 7 bases at V and 3 bases at J, with 4 bases in the middle. Here the CDR3 reads CASKDNQPQHF. In nucleotides, the CDR3 is TGTGCCAGCAAAGACAATCAGCCCCAGCATTTT.